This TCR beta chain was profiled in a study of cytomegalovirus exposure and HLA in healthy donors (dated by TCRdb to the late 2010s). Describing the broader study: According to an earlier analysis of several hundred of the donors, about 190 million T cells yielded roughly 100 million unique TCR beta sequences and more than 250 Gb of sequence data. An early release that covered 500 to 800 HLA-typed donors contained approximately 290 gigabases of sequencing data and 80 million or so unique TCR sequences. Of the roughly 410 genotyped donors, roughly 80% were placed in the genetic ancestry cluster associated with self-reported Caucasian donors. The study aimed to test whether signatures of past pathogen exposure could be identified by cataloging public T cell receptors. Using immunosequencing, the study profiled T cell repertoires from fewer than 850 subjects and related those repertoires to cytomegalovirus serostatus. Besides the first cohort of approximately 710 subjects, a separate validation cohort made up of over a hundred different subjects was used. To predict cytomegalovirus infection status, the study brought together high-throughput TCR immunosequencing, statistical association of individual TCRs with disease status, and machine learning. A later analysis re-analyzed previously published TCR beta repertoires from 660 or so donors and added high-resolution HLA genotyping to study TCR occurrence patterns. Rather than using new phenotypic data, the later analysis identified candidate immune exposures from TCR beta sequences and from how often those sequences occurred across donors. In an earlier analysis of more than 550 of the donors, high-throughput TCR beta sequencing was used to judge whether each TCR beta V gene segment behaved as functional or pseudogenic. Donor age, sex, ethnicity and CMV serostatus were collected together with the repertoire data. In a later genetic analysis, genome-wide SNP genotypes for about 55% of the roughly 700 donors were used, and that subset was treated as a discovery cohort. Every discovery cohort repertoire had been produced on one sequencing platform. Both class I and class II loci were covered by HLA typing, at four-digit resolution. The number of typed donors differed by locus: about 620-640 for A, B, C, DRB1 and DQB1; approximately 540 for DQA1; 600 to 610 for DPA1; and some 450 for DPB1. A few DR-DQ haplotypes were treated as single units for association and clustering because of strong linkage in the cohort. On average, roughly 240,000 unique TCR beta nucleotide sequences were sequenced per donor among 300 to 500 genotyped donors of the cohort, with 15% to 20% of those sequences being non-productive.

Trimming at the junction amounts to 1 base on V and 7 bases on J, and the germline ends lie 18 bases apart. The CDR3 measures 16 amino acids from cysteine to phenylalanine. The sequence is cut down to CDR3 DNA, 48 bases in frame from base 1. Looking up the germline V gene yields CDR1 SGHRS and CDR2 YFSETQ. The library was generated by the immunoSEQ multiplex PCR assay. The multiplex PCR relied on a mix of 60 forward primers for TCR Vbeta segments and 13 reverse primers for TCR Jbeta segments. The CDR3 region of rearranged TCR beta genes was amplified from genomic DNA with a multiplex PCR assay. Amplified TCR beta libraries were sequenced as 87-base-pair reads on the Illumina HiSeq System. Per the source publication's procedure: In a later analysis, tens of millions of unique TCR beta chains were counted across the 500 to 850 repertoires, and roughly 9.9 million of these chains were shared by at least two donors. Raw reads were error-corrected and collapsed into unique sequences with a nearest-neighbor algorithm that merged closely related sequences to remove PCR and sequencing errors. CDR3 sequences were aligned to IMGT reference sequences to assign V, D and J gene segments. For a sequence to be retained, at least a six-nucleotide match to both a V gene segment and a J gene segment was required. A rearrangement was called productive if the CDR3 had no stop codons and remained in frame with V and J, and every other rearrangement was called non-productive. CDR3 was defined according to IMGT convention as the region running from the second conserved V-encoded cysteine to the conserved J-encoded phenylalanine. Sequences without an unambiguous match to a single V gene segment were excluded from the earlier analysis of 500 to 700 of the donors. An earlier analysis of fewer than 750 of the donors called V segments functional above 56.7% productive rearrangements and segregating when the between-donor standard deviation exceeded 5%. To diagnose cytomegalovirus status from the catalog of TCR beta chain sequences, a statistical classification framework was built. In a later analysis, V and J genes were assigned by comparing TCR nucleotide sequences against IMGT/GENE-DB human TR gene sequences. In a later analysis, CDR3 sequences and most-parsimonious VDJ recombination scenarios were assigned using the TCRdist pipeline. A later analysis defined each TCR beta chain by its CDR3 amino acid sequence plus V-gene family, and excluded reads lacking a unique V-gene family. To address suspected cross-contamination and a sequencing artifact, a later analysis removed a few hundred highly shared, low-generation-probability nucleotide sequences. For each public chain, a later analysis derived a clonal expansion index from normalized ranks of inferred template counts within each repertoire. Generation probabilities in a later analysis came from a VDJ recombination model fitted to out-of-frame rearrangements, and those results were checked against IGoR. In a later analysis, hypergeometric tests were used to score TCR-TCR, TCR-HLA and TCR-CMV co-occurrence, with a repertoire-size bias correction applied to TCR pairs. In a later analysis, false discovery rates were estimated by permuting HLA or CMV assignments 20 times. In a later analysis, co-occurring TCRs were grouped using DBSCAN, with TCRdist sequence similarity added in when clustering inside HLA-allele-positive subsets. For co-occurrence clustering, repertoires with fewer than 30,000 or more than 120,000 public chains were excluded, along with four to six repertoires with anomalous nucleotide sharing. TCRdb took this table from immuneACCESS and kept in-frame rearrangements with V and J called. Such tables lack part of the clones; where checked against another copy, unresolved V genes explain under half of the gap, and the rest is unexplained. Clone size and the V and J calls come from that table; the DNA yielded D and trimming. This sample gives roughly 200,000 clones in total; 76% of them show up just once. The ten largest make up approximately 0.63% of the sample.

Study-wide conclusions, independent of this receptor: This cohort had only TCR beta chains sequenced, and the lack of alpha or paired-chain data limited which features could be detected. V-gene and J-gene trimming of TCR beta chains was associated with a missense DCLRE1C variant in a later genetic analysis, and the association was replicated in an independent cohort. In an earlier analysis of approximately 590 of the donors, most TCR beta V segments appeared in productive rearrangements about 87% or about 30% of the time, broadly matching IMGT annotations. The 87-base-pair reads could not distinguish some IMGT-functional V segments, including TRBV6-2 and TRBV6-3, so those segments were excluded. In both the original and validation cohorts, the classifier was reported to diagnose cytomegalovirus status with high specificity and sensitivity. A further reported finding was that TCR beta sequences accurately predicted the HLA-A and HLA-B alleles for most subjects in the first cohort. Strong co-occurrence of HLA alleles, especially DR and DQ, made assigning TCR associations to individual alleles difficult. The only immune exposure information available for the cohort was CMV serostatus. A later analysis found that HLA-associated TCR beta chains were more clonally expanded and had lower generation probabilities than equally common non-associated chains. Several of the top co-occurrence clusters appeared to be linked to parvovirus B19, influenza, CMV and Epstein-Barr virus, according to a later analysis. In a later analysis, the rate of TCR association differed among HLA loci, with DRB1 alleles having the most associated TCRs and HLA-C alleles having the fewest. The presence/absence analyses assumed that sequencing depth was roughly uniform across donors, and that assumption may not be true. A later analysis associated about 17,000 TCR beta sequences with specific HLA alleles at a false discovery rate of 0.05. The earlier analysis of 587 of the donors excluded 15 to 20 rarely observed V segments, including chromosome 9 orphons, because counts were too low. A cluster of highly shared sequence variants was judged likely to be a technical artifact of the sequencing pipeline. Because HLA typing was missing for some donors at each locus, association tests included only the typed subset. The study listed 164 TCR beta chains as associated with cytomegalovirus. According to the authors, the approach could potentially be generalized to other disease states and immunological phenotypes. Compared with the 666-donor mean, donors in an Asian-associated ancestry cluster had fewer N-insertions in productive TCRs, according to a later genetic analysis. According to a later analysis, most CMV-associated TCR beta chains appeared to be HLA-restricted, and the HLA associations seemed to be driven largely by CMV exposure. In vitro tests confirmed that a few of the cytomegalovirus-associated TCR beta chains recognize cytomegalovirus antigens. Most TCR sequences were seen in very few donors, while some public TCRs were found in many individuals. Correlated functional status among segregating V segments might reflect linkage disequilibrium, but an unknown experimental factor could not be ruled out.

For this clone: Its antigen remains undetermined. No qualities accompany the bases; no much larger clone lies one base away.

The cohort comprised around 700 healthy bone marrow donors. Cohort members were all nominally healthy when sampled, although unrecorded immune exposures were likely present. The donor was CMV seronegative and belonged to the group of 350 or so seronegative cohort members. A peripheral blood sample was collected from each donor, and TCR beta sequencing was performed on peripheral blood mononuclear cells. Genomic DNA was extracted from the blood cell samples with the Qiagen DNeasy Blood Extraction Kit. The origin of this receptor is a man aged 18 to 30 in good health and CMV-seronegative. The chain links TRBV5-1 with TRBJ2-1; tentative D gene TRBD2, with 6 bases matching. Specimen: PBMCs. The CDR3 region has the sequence CASSLRPGTDGNEQFF. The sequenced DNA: TGCGCCAGCAGCTTGAGGCCCGGGACTGATGGGAATGAGCAGTTCTTC.